Each of the 8 T cell receptor beta chains below was sequenced from the same sample in a study of T-cell memory formation after mild COVID-19. In TCRdb, the 5' RACE reads were re-called with MiXCR into one record per CDR3 protein. The profile covers more than 300,000 distinct CDR3 sequences, with approximately 22% appearing a single time and roughly a fifth taken by the ten largest. The material sequenced was PBMCs or a T cell subset sorted from them (not recorded which). The receptors originated from a man in his late teens or twenties who had mild COVID-19 (a few samples of this study predate the infection). Cell type and time point are not known.

This clonotype occurred a few times. This chain connects TRBV4-1 to TRBJ1-1; D is uncertain. The CDR3 runs 15 residues. Germline loops: CDR1 MGHRA, CDR2 YSYEKL. Trimming left V 2 bases short and J 4 bases short, with 14 bases between. The CDR3 bases are TGCGCCAGCAGCCAATCCGTCGGCGAAGGCACTGAAGCTTTCTTT. Amino acids: CASSQSVGEGTEAFF.

In its sample, this clonotype was seen a few times. This sequence joins TRBV20-1 and TRBJ2-3; 8 bases align to TRBD1. Germline V gene sequence: CDR1 DFQATT, CDR2 SNEGSKA (reference sequence). CDR3 size: 15 residues. Trimming at V came to 3 bases and at J to 6 bases, leaving 11 bases not matched to a gene. The CDR3 protein is CSAREDREGGDTQYF. The CDR3 nucleotides are TGCAGTGCTAGGGAGGACAGGGAAGGTGGGGATACGCAGTATTTT.

The rearrangement joins TRBV7-2 to TRBJ1-1; 7 positions agree with TRBD1. Trimming took 1 base from V and 0 from J; bases not matched to a gene: 2. Germline-derived CDR1 and CDR2 are SGHTA and FQGNSA. This CDR3 contains 15 residues. In nucleotides, the CDR3 is TGTGCCAGCAGCTTAGTTACAGGGGTGAACACTGAAGCTTTCTTT. As protein: CASSLVTGVNTEAFF. The full variable domain, its missing parts supplied by reference TRBV7-2 and TRBJ1-1, is GAGVSQSPSNKVTEKGKDVELRCDPISGHTALYWYRQSLGQGLEFLIYFQGNSAPDKSGLPSDRFSAERTGGSVSTLTIQRTQQEDSAVYLCASSLVTGVNTEAFFGQGTRLTVV.

This clonotype was detected a few times. The chain carries TRBV12-3 or TRBV12-4 and TRBJ2-1; D is perhaps TRBD2 (7 bases). The CDR3 totals 16 residues. The V gene lost 2 bases and the J gene lost 10 bases, with 21 bases spanning the gap. CDR3 protein: CASSLSPATGGREQFF. The CDR3 coding sequence is TGTGCCAGCAGTTTATCGCCTGCTACCGGGGGGCGGGAGCAGTTCTTC.

This rearrangement joins TRBV12-3 or TRBV12-4 to TRBJ1-3; 9 nucleotides align to TRBD1. This CDR3 is 14 amino acids long. J was trimmed by 0 bases and V by 10 bases; bases with no gene match: 4. CDR3 sequence (DNA): TGTGCCAACTCACAGGGGGCCTCTGGAAACACCATATATTTT. This translates into CANSQGASGNTIYF.

This clonotype appeared a few times. This chain connects TRBV5-1 to TRBJ1-5; no definite D call. V lost 0 bases to trimming and J lost 1 base, with 8 bases between them. The CDR3 covers 15 residues. Germline V gene sequence: CDR1 SGHRS, CDR2 YFSETQ. The CDR3 region has the DNA TGCGCCAGCAGCTTGGTTGCGGGGAGCAATCAGCCCCAGCATTTT. It yields the protein CASSLVAGSNQPQHF.

The table lists this clonotype with a few counts. The chain combines TRBV20-1 with TRBJ2-7, with no clear D. The CDR3 spans 13 residues. Germline assignment: CDR1 DFQATT and CDR2 SNEGSKA (reference sequence). V was cut by 3 bases and J by 0 bases, with 9 bases left in between. The CDR3 region has the DNA TGCAGTGCTAGCCTTACGAGCTCCTACGAGCAGTACTTC. It specifies CSASLTSSYEQYF.

The chain uses TRBV20-1 and TRBJ1-3, with no clear D. From germline, CDR1 is DFQATT and CDR2 SNEGSKA (reference sequence). The CDR3 spans 15 residues. Trimming removed 2 bases at V and 0 bases at J, with 11 bases between. The CDR3 is CSARYDESSGNTIYF. The CDR3 DNA follows: TGCAGTGCTAGATACGACGAAAGCTCTGGAAACACCATATATTTT.